This TCR beta chain was documented in a study of cytomegalovirus exposure and HLA in healthy donors. Study results and limitations: Later on, an analysis tied 15,000 to 20,000 TCR beta sequences to HLA alleles at 0.05 false discovery rate. Some V segments could not be told apart, so they were left out, TRBV6-2 and TRBV6-3 among them.

The PCR made use of 60 Vbeta and 13 Jbeta primers. The authors' processing: As a later analysis found, there were approximately 80 million unique TCR beta chains, of which 8.5 million to 14 million were shared. The repertoire was sequenced with immunoSEQ multiplex PCR; TCRdb's copy has only in-frame clones and lacks some. D and trimming come from the DNA, and the V and J calls and clone size come from that table. The sample records about 160,000 clones, around four fifths being singletons. Note on this clone: Its antigen is as yet unknown.

V lost 5 bases to trimming and J lost 4 bases; unmatched junction nucleotides: 7. CDR1 SNHLY and CDR2 FYNNEI come from the germline V gene. The CDR3 covers 14 residues. Material: PBMCs. The TCR originated in a man aged 18-30 years in good health and CMV-seronegative. This sequence joins TRBV2 and TRBJ1-2, with TRBD1 matching 7 bases. Written as DNA, the CDR3 is TGTGCCAGCAGTCCCACAGGGGCCGGCTATGGCTACACCTTC. Its translation is CASSPTGAGYGYTF. Full variable domain (rest looked up from reference TRBV2 and TRBJ1-2): EPEVTQTPSHQVTQMGQEVILRCVPISNHLYFYWYRQILGQKVEFLVSFYNNEISEKSEIFDDQFSVERPDGSNFTLKIRSTKLEDSAMYFCASSPTGAGYGYTFGSGTRLTVV.